This T cell receptor beta chain appears in the sequencing data of a study of blood T cell repertoires in COVID-19. Study information: T cells, B-cell-depleted T cells, or PBMCs supplied cDNA or gDNA.

Germline V gene sequence: CDR1 ENHRY, CDR2 SYGVKD. The CDR3 is made up of 14 amino acids. V was clipped by 5 bases and J by 8 bases, with 18 bases between them. Source study methods: Estimates of nucleated cell counts were drawn from the amplification of reference gene primers. Data came from immunoSEQ multiplex PCR; TCRdb stores just in-frame clones and leaves some out. V, J and clone size were drawn from that table, and D and trimming were deduced from the DNA. The table lists hundreds of thousands of clones, 90% of them singletons. Specimen: peripheral blood. The chain joins TRBV10-3 to TRBJ1-2, with D uncertain. The receptor comes from a woman between 18 and 29 years old with acute or convalescent COVID-19. The CDR3 nucleotides are TGTGCCATCAGTAGGGAGGGAACTATTGGGGGCTACACCTTC. It specifies CAISREGTIGGYTF.